This TCR beta chain was captured in a study of CD8+CD57+ T cells in acquired aplastic anemia. Trimming shortened V by 7 bases and J by 0 bases, and 12 bases separated the two germline ends. Germline CDR1 SQVTM, CDR2 ANQGSEA. CDR3 length equals 13 residues. Turning to this clonotype: The antigen is not known.

Overall study results and limits: CD8+ Simpson's diversity did not differ significantly between patients and controls.

Using genomic DNA as the template, TCR beta VDJ and CDR3 profiling was carried out. TCRdb recomputed calls from the reads with MiXCR, one row per CDR3 protein. This sample has 300,000 or so distinct CDR3 sequences, with around three fifths found just once. The chain combines TRBV29-1 with TRBJ1-2; D is perhaps TRBD1 (5 bases). Input material: sorted CD4+, CD8+, or CD8+CD57+ T cells (not recorded which) from PBMCs. The TCR comes from a human donor with severe aplastic anemia or a healthy control (not recorded which). The DNA for the CDR3 is TGCAGCGGCCTCGGGACGTCTAACTATGGCTACACCTTC. Encoded protein: CSGLGTSNYGYTF.